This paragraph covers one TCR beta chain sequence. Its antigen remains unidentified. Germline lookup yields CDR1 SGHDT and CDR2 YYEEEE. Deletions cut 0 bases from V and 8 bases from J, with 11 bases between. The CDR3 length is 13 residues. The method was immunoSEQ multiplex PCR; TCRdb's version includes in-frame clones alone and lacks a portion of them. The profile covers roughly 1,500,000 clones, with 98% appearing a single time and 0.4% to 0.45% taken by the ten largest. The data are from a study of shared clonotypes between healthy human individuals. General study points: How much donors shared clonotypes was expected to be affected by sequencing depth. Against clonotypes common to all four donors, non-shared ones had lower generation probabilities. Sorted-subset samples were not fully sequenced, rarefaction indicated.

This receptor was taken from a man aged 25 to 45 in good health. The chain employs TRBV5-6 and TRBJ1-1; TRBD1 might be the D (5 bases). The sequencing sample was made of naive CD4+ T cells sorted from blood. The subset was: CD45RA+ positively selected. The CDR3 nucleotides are TGTGCCAGCAGCTTGGTTGATTGGGGGGAAGCTTTCTTT. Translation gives CASSLVDWGEAFF.